The clone carrying this T cell receptor beta chain was counted many times. The antigen is not known. V was pared by 5 bases and J by 3 bases, with 14 bases between. The CDR3 is 14 residues long. Germline V gene sequence: CDR1 SGHVS, CDR2 FNYEAQ. These data originate in a study of T cell repertoires in cytomegalovirus infection. Across the whole study: Through public TCR beta signatures, both CMV infection and matching HLA type were indicated.

Whole-study results and caveats: Ex vivo responses were dominated by HLA-C-restricted CMV-specific TCR beta clonotypes. Individuals carrying CMV plus the relevant HLA were identified by cumulative frequency of public TCR beta families.

TCRdb ran MiXCR on the reads and lists one entry per CDR3 protein. Here the sample spans some 250,000 distinct CDR3 sequences, over 8% being singletons. The source is a human donor in good health (CMV status not recorded). Some clones in this sample may be carry-over from other donors' samples. The sample taken for sequencing was PBMCs. This chain joins TRBV7-6 and TRBJ2-7; D call uncertain. CDR3 coding DNA: TGTGCCAGCAGCCCCCAGCCCTTGAGCTACGAGCAGTACTTC. Its protein is CASSPQPLSYEQYF.